This is a list of T cell receptor beta chains from one sample in a study of shared clonotypes between healthy human individuals. Here immunoSEQ multiplex PCR was the method, and the copy in TCRdb shows in-frame clones only, minus some. The sample carries hundreds of thousands of clones, about 90% recorded once. The material sequenced was naive CD8+ T cells sorted from blood. Every receptor here comes from a man in his thirties or forties in good health. The CDR3 runs from the conserved cysteine through the conserved F or W. Each record gives: V gene, D gene, J gene, clone size, CDR3 DNA, CDR3 protein. D genes are given only for firm matches. Only part of the rows carry a size: once, few, many, or a class if the clone is expanded.

TRBV11-2	TRBD2	TRBJ2-1	once	TGTGCCAGCAGCTCGGGACTAGCGGGAGAAGTAATCCGGTACAATGAGCAGTTCTTC	CASSSGLAGEVIRYNEQFF
TRBV4-1	NA	TRBJ2-7	NA	TGCGCCAGCAGCCAAACTAGCGCCACAGGGTACGAGCAGTACTTC	CASSQTSATGYEQYF
TRBV29-1	NA	TRBJ2-3	NA	TGCAGCGTTCTGGACTTTCCCGAGGGAGCAGATACGCAGTATTTT	CSVLDFPEGADTQYF
TRBV27	NA	TRBJ2-3	NA	TGTGCCAGCAGTTTGATCGGGAGTCTCGGGGCAGATACGCAGTATTTT	CASSLIGSLGADTQYF
TRBV5-8	NA	TRBJ2-7	NA	TGTGCCAGCAGCTCATTGATTCGGACCTACGAGCAGTACTTC	CASSSLIRTYEQYF
TRBV7-9	NA	TRBJ2-1	NA	TGTGCCAGCAGCCTCATGACAGGGAGGCCCAATGAGCAGTTCTTC	CASSLMTGRPNEQFF
TRBV5-4	NA	TRBJ2-7	NA	TGTGCCAGCAACCAGTCGAGGGGCAACTACGAGCAGTACTTC	CASNQSRGNYEQYF
TRBV7-6	TRBD2	TRBJ2-7	NA	TGTGCCAGCAGCAACGGACTAGCGGGAGCCTCAGAGCACGAGCAGTACTTC	CASSNGLAGASEHEQYF
TRBV7-9	NA	TRBJ2-7	NA	TGTGCCAGCAGCTCGATCCCTTCCGAGGGCGAGCAGTACTTC	CASSSIPSEGEQYF
TRBV5-5	NA	TRBJ1-1	NA	TGTGCCAGCAGCTCTTGGTTGAACACTGAAGCTTTCTTT	CASSSWLNTEAFF
TRBV5-4	TRBD1	TRBJ2-7	NA	TGTGCCAGCAGCTCCGGACAGGGACGGGCCTACGAGCAGTACTTC	CASSSGQGRAYEQYF
TRBV7-9	TRBD1	TRBJ1-2	NA	TGTGCCAGCAGCTTTACAGACAGGGACAGCTATGGCTACACCTTC	CASSFTDRDSYGYTF
TRBV7-2	NA	TRBJ2-7	NA	TGTGCCAGCAGCCACCGGGACACGAGCTCCTACGAGCAGTACTTC	CASSHRDTSSYEQYF
TRBV14	TRBD1	TRBJ1-1	few	TGTGCCAGCAACCAGGGGGCTGTGAACACTGAAGCTTTCTTT	CASNQGAVNTEAFF
TRBV30	NA	TRBJ1-3	NA	TGTGCCTGGAGAGCCGACAGCTCTGGAAACACCATATATTTT	CAWRADSSGNTIYF
TRBV7-9	NA	TRBJ2-1	NA	TGTGCCAGCAGCTTAGGGGGTGGGAATGAGCAGTTCTTC	CASSLGGGNEQFF
TRBV28	NA	TRBJ1-2	NA	TGTGCCAGCAGTTTGGGTGGGGGTCGCTATGGCTACACCTTC	CASSLGGGRYGYTF
TRBV6-1	TRBD1	TRBJ2-7	NA	TGTGCCAGCAGTGAAGCCGGACAGGGGGCGGATTACGAGCAGTACTTC	CASSEAGQGADYEQYF
TRBV7-2	TRBD2	TRBJ2-7	NA	TGTGCCAGCAGCCTTTCTGGGACTAGCGACTACGAGCAGTACTTC	CASSLSGTSDYEQYF
TRBV5-1	NA	TRBJ2-3	NA	TGCGCCAGCAGCTTGGCCTATCCCACAGATACGCAGTATTTT	CASSLAYPTDTQYF
TRBV7-6	TRBD1	TRBJ1-3	NA	TGTGCCAGCAGCTTATGGACAGGGATAAGCTCTGGAAACACCATATATTTT	CASSLWTGISSGNTIYF
TRBV18	TRBD1	TRBJ1-3	NA	TGTGCCAGCTCACCCGAAGGGGGCTTGGATGGAAACACCATATATTTT	CASSPEGGLDGNTIYF
TRBV7-9	TRBD1	TRBJ2-1	NA	TGTGCCAGCAGCTCCCTGGACAGGGACAATGAGCAGTTCTTC	CASSSLDRDNEQFF
TRBV19	TRBD2	TRBJ2-1	NA	TGTGCCAGTAGTAGGACTAGCGGGCCTAACTACAATGAGCAGTTCTTC	CASSRTSGPNYNEQFF
TRBV7-9	NA	TRBJ2-1	NA	TGTGCCAGCAGCTTTCAAGACGAGCAGTTCTTC	CASSFQDEQFF
TRBV30	NA	TRBJ2-3	few	TGTGCCTGGTCCTATTTGGAGACTAGCACAGATACGCAGTATTTT	CAWSYLETSTDTQYF
TRBV28	NA	TRBJ1-1	NA	TGTGCCAGTTGCTCGGAGGGTTGGACTGAAGCTTTCTTT	CASCSEGWTEAFF
TRBV9	TRBD2	TRBJ2-1	NA	TGTGCCAGCAGCGTACGGCGGGAGGCCACGGGGCACAATGAGCAGTTCTTC	CASSVRREATGHNEQFF
TRBV14	TRBD1	TRBJ2-3	NA	TGTGCCAGCAGCCAAGCCGTTACAGGGGGCGGATTAAGGGATACGCAGTATTTT	CASSQAVTGGGLRDTQYF
TRBV6-5	TRBD1	TRBJ1-1	NA	TGTGCCAGCAGCCGCGACAGGGTGAACACTGAAGCTTTCTTT	CASSRDRVNTEAFF
TRBV2	TRBD2	TRBJ2-1	NA	TGTGCCAGCAGTATACCCGGACTAGCGGGTAACAATGAGCAGTTCTTC	CASSIPGLAGNNEQFF
TRBV5-5	NA	TRBJ1-5	NA	TGTGCCAGCAGCTTGGCCGTCGGGAAAAATCAGCCCCAGCATTTT	CASSLAVGKNQPQHF
TRBV4-1	TRBD2	TRBJ2-7	NA	TGCGCCAGCAGCCAAGTCGGCGGGAGCGTCACCTACGAGCAGTACTTC	CASSQVGGSVTYEQYF
TRBV7-9	TRBD1	TRBJ1-5	NA	TGTGCCAGCAGCTTGGACAGGAGCAATCAGCCCCAGCATTTT	CASSLDRSNQPQHF
TRBV28	NA	TRBJ2-2	NA	TGTGCCAGCAGTTTACTCGGACTTCTAACAAGGAACACCGGGGAGCTGTTTTTT	CASSLLGLLTRNTGELFF